Here is one T cell receptor beta chain with its context. No antigen is known for it. The germline V gene encodes CDR1 SNHLY and CDR2 FYNNEI. CDR3 length: 12 amino acids. The V end lost 7 bases, the J end lost 0 bases, and 4 bases lay between the germline ends. This entry is derived from a study of cytotoxic CD8 clonotypes in ibrutinib-treated CLL. About the research overall: The response samples were taken once patients had been treated for a median of about 12 months, range 6 to 36. Samples had a mean of roughly 250,000 productive templates and 85,000 to 100,000 productive rearrangements. General study results and limits: Public clonotypes, an uncommon group, contracted or remained stable on treatment.

A 1 in 200,000 to 1 in 1 million T cell depth was the sequencing target. Some clones are missing from TCRdb's copy, which holds only in-frame ones; the method was immunoSEQ multiplex PCR. The repertoire holds hundreds of thousands of clones, with around four fifths as singletons. This sequence was found in a human donor with chronic lymphocytic leukemia. V usage is TRBV2 and J usage is TRBJ1-5; no firm D call. The sequencing used PBMCs, collected before ibrutinib treatment. The CDR3 nucleotides read TGTGCCAGCATGAGTAGCAATCAGCCCCAGCATTTT. This codes for CASMSSNQPQHF.